This T cell receptor beta chain derives from a study of response to subunit inactivated influenza vaccine. TCRdb called the RT-PCR reads again in MiXCR, with one record for every CDR3 protein. The sample contains roughly 570,000 distinct CDR3 sequences, 12% to 15% of which appear only once. V was shortened by 5 bases and J by 4 bases, with 15 bases between the two germline ends. CDR3 length equals 13 residues. CDR1 is DFQATT and CDR2 is SNEGSKA in the germline V gene (reference sequence). V and J are TRBV20-1 and TRBJ2-7; possible D gene TRBD2, 5 bases. The source was PBMCs from blood, collected about 12 days after vaccination. The receptor comes from a middle-aged man who received an inactivated influenza vaccine. This CDR3 reads CSAAGEARYEQYF. CDR3 DNA sequence: TGCAGTGCTGCGGGCGAGGCGCGGTACGAGCAGTACTTC.